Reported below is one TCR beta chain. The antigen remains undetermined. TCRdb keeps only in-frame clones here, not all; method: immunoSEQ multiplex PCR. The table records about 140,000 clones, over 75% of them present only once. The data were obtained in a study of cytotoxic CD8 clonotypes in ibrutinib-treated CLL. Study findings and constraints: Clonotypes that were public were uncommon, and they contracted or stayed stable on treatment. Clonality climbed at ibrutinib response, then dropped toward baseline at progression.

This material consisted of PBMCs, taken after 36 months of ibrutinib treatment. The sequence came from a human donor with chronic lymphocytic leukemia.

The DNA for the CDR3 is TGCGCCAGCAGCCAAGCCGGCAGGGGGCCAAGATTTCAGCCCCAGCATTTT. This translates into CASSQAGRGPRFQPQHF. This sequence joins TRBV4-1 and TRBJ1-5; 8 nucleotides line up with TRBD1. This CDR3 spans 17 amino acids. Germline V gene sequence: CDR1 MGHRA, CDR2 YSYEKL. V shed 1 base and J 6 bases; nucleotides not matched to a gene: 11.